The 29 T cell receptor beta chains presented below share a single source sample, sequenced in a study of T cells after somatic rescue of genetic block. Libraries were prepared by immunoSEQ multiplex PCR; TCRdb keeps only in-frame clonotypes and omits some of them. Of roughly 14,000 clones in the sample, 65% to 75% were seen once. Source material: peripheral blood mononuclear cells (PBMCs). The receptors were sampled from a boy between 5 and 17 years old.

The chain carries TRBV10-3 and TRBJ1-1, with D perhaps matching TRBD1 (6 bases). The germline V gene has CDR1 ENHRY and CDR2 SYGVKD. The CDR3 covers 18 residues. Deletions cut 2 bases from V and 1 base from J, with 20 bases between. The CDR3 coding sequence is TGTGCCATCAGTGAGCCTCAGGGGACGCCCCCGGGGAACACTGAAGCTTTCTTT. Its protein is CAISEPQGTPPGNTEAFF.

The chain has TRBV4-2 and TRBJ2-3; D may match TRBD1 or TRBD2 (5 bases each). V was shortened by 0 bases and J by 4 bases, with 17 bases between the two germline ends. CDR1 is LGHNA and CDR2 is YNFKEQ in the germline V gene. This CDR3 contains 17 residues. CDR3 protein: CASSQDLPGSGADTQYF. DNA for the CDR3: TGTGCCAGCAGCCAAGATCTACCAGGGAGTGGCGCAGATACGCAGTATTTT.

The CDR3: CASSPQVGPAANTEAFF. The CDR3 coding sequence is TGTGCCAGCAGCCCCCAGGTAGGGCCAGCGGCGAACACTGAAGCTTTCTTT. V and J are TRBV4-2 and TRBJ1-1; D is ambiguous. The CDR3 loop spans 17 amino acids. Germline CDR1 LGHNA, CDR2 YNFKEQ. V lost 4 bases and J lost 1, with 19 bases in between.

The chain combines TRBV4-3 with TRBJ2-7, with D maybe TRBD2 (5 bases). The V end was cut by 0 bases, the J end by 4 bases, with 13 bases between. The CDR3 sequence is 15 residues long. The germline CDR1 and CDR2 sequences are LGHNA and YSLEER. CDR3 loop: CASSQEDVPGYEQYF. CDR3 nucleotide sequence: TGCGCCAGCAGCCAAGAGGACGTCCCGGGGTACGAGCAGTACTTC.

This clone has just a few counts. The chain combines TRBV11-3 with TRBJ2-3, with TRBD2 identical over 10 bases. The ends lost 5 bases at V and 6 bases at J; junction bases unmatched: 8. CDR1 SGHNT and CDR2 YENEEA come from the germline V gene. The CDR3 is 15 amino acids. The CDR3 sequence is CASSRGGLAWDTQYF. CDR3 in DNA: TGTGCCAGCAGCCGCGGGGGACTAGCGTGGGATACGCAGTATTTT.

The V gene is TRBV6-6, the J gene TRBJ2-1, with D maybe TRBD1 (5 bases). V was shortened by 0 bases and J by 7 bases, with 16 bases between the two germline ends. CDR1 and CDR2 from the germline V gene are MNHNY and SVGAGI (reference sequence). The CDR3 loop spans 16 amino acids. The CDR3 reads CASSYSFQGRGNEQFF. Here the CDR3 DNA reads TGTGCCAGCAGTTACTCGTTCCAGGGAAGGGGAAATGAGCAGTTCTTC.

This clone occurred a few times. This chain connects TRBV28 to TRBJ2-1, with TRBD2 matching over 7 bases. Per the germline V gene, CDR1 is MDHEN and CDR2 is SYDVKM. This CDR3 has 15 residues. Unmatched junction bases numbered 4, after V lost 3 bases and J lost 2 bases. The CDR3 DNA reads as TGTGCCAGCAGTTTCGGAGGGAGGGCCTACAATGAGCAGTTCTTC. Encoded protein: CASSFGGRAYNEQFF.

This sequence joins TRBV25-1 and TRBJ2-3; D not certain. The CDR3 length is 13 residues. Trimming took off 6 bases at V and 0 bases at J, with 7 bases between the two ends. The germline gives CDR1 MGHDK, CDR2 SYGVNS. The CDR3 DNA is TGTGCCAGCAGAGAACACAGCACAGATACGCAGTATTTT. Protein: CASREHSTDTQYF.

In DNA, the CDR3 is TGTGCCAGTAGTACCCAACCCATGGAACAGCCCCAGCATTTT. It translates to CASSTQPMEQPQHF. V gene TRBV19 combines with J gene TRBJ1-5, with unresolved D. The CDR3 is 14 amino acids. Germline V lookup: CDR1 LNHDA, CDR2 SQIVND (reference sequence). V dropped 4 bases and J dropped 7 bases, with 14 bases sitting between them.

The gene calls are TRBV7-9 and TRBJ2-3; possible D gene TRBD2, 5 bases. Deletions cut 5 bases from V and 2 bases from J, with 20 bases between. CDR1 and CDR2 (germline): SEHNR, FQNEAQ (reference sequence). The CDR3 spans 17 residues. The CDR3: CASSQRMDLSATDTQYF. The CDR3 DNA reads as TGTGCCAGCAGCCAGCGGATGGATCTCTCTGCCACAGATACGCAGTATTTT. The variable domain in full, with the rest retrieved from reference TRBV7-9 and TRBJ2-3, is DTGVSQNPRHKITKRGQNVTFRCDPISEHNRLYWYRQTLGQGPEFLTYFQNEAQLEKSRLLSDRFSAERPKGSFSTLEIQRTEQGDSAMYLCASSQRMDLSATDTQYFGPGTRLTVL.

The genes are TRBV5-6 and TRBJ2-7; D is uncertain. Germline CDR1 is SGHDT and CDR2 is YYEEEE. The CDR3 contains 14 residues. V was clipped by 3 bases and J by 2 bases, with 12 bases between them. Here the CDR3 DNA reads TGTGCCAGCAGCTACAGACGGGCGCCCTACGAGCAGTACTTC. As protein: CASSYRRAPYEQYF.

This CDR3 is CASSYLSSRGPEQYF. DNA of the CDR3: TGTGCCAGCAGTTACCTTTCTTCCAGGGGGCCTGAGCAGTACTTC. The chain employs TRBV27 and TRBJ2-7; the match to TRBD1 covers 8 bases. The V and J ends lost 4 bases and 7 bases, in that order; junction bases with no gene match: 12. Germline V lookup: CDR1 MNHEY, CDR2 SMNVEV (reference sequence). The CDR3 has 15 amino acids.

The gene calls are TRBV6-5 and TRBJ1-4, with TRBD1 as a possible D gene (5 bases). Germline lookup yields CDR1 MNHEY and CDR2 SVGAGI. The length of the CDR3 is 16 residues. V dropped 3 bases and J dropped 8 bases, with 19 bases sitting between them. The CDR3 region has the DNA TGTGCCAGCAGTTATAATATAGGGGCAATGAGGGAAAAACTGTTTTTT. This sequence encodes CASSYNIGAMREKLFF.

This clone rates as large. V and J are TRBV30 and TRBJ1-2; D gene ambiguous. V lost 4 bases and J lost 4, with 7 bases in between. The CDR3 totals 11 residues. The germline V gene encodes CDR1 GTSNPN and CDR2 SVGIG (reference sequence). The CDR3 nucleotides read TGTGCCTGGAAGAAAAGCTATGGCTACACCTTC. This encodes CAWKKSYGYTF.

V usage is TRBV5-1 and J usage is TRBJ2-5, with 12 bases that match TRBD2. TRBJ2-7 matches the DNA end more closely, so the J call is doubtful. There are 16 residues in the CDR3. Looked up from germline, CDR1 is SGHRS and CDR2 is YFSETQ. CDR3 in amino acids: CASSLRSSGGANEQYF. Here the CDR3 DNA reads TGCGCCAGCAGCTTAAGATCTAGCGGGGGGGCCAACGAGCAGTACTTC.

The chain uses TRBV11-2 and TRBJ1-1; no clear D gene. The germline CDR1 and CDR2 sequences are SGHAT and FQNNGV. This CDR3 region has 12 residues. Trimming took 3 bases from V and 3 from J, leaving 5 bases between them. CDR3 residues: CASSFLDTEAFF. The CDR3 region has the DNA TGTGCCAGCAGCTTTTTGGACACTGAAGCTTTCTTT.

This chain uses TRBV18 with TRBJ2-7, with a tentative D call TRBD1 (5 bases). Deletions cut 1 base from V and 0 bases from J, with 10 bases between. The CDR3 is 15 residues long. The germline V gene encodes CDR1 KGHSH and CDR2 LQKENI. The CDR3, as DNA: TGTGCCAGCTCACCACAGGGGAAAATCTCCTACGAGCAGTACTTC. Translating it yields CASSPQGKISYEQYF. The variable domain in full, with the rest retrieved from reference TRBV18 and TRBJ2-7, is NAGVMQNPRHLVRRRGQEARLRCSPMKGHSHVYWYRQLPEEGLKFMVYLQKENIIDESGMPKERFSAEFPKEGPSILRIQQVVRGDSAAYFCASSPQGKISYEQYFGPGTRLTVT.

The V and J genes are TRBV7-3 and TRBJ2-1, with 14 bases matching TRBD2. V shed 3 bases, J shed 0 bases, and the junction held 13 bases outside the gene matches. CDR1 is SGHTA, CDR2 FQGTGA, per germline. The length of the CDR3 is 21 residues. The CDR3 nucleotides read TGTGCCAGCAGCTTCTACCCCCGACTAGCGGGGGGGCTGAGCTCCTACAATGAGCAGTTCTTC. It codes for CASSFYPRLAGGLSSYNEQFF.

The CDR3 here is CASRYESGSKYF. CDR3 DNA: TGCGCCAGCAGGTACGAGAGCGGGTCAAAGTACTTC. The chain joins TRBV5-1 to TRBJ2-7, with D possibly being TRBD2 (6 bases). Trimming pared 5 bases from V and 11 bases from J, leaving 17 bases between. The CDR3 is made up of 12 amino acids. From germline, CDR1 is SGHRS and CDR2 YFSETQ.

The chain combines TRBV11-1 with TRBJ2-5, with unresolved D. The J call is in doubt because the DNA end fits TRBJ2-7 better. Germline V gene data show CDR1 as SGHAT and CDR2 as FQDESV (reference sequence). CDR3 length: 14 residues. CDR3 coding DNA: TGTGCCAGCAGCTTTGGACCCGGCGGCCACGAGCAGTACTTC. This translates into CASSFGPGGHEQYF.

The chain joins TRBV6-6 to TRBJ1-1; the D is unclear. Germline V lookup: CDR1 MNHNY, CDR2 SVGAGI (reference sequence). CDR3 length: 15 residues. Trimming left V 0 bases short and J 0 bases short, with 8 bases between. The CDR3 here is CASSYSIQMNTEAFF. In nucleotides, the CDR3 is TGTGCCAGCAGTTACTCGATACAGATGAACACTGAAGCTTTCTTT.

The chain is built from TRBV7-2 and TRBJ2-4; D tentatively reads TRBD1 or TRBD2 (6 bases each). This CDR3 contains 15 residues. Deletions cut 5 bases from V and 5 bases from J, with 16 bases between. Per germline, CDR1 SGHTA and CDR2 FQGNSA. CDR3 sequence (DNA): TGTGCCAGCAGCCTAACCCCGGGGGCGGAAAACATTCAGTACTTC. Amino acids: CASSLTPGAENIQYF.

The chain uses TRBV7-9 and TRBJ2-7; tentative D call: TRBD2 (6 bases). Germline V gene sequence: CDR1 SEHNR, CDR2 FQNEAQ (reference sequence). This CDR3 is 13 amino acids long. V was clipped by 5 bases and J by 0 bases, with 8 bases between them. The CDR3 sequence: CASSPGLSYEQYF. DNA of the CDR3: TGTGCCAGCAGCCCGGGACTCTCCTACGAGCAGTACTTC.

This clone appeared a single time. This rearrangement joins TRBV29-1 to TRBJ2-7; tentative D call: TRBD2 (5 bases). Between the trimmed V and J ends, which lost 4 bases and 5 bases, there was a span of 9 bases. The germline gives CDR1 SQVTM, CDR2 ANQGSEA. CDR3 length equals 11 residues. CDR3 in amino acids: CSVGLPDEQYF. CDR3 DNA sequence: TGCAGCGTTGGACTACCGGACGAGCAGTACTTC.

The V call is TRBV13, the J call TRBJ2-7, with TRBD2 as a possible D gene (5 bases). Germline CDR1 reads PRHDT; CDR2 reads FYEKMQ (reference sequence). The CDR3 has 15 residues. Deletions cut 1 base from V and 3 bases from J, with 13 bases between. The CDR3 protein is CASSLAGGQIYEQYF. The CDR3 DNA sequence: TGTGCCAGCAGCTTAGCGGGCGGGCAGATCTACGAGCAGTACTTC.

The J gene is TRBJ2-3, the V gene TRBV6-4; D gene uncertain. This CDR3 is 15 amino acids long. CDR1 and CDR2 from the germline V gene are MRHNA and SNTAGT. The germline V and J ends were trimmed by 6 bases and 0 bases, with 13 bases remaining between them. The CDR3 DNA reads TGTGCCAGCAGCGTCAAGATGCCCAGCACAGATACGCAGTATTTT. This sequence encodes CASSVKMPSTDTQYF.

V usage is TRBV11-2 and J usage is TRBJ2-1; possibly TRBD1 for D (6 bases). The CDR3 has 15 amino acids. With 1 base removed from V and 4 bases from J, the gap between germline ends came to 11 bases. The germline CDR1 and CDR2 sequences are SGHAT and FQNNGV. The CDR3 here is CASSLAWGPYNEQFF. CDR3 in DNA: TGTGCCAGCAGCTTAGCCTGGGGGCCTTACAATGAGCAGTTCTTC.

V gene TRBV10-3 combines with J gene TRBJ2-3; 8 nucleotides line up with TRBD1. Losses at the gene ends were 0 bases for V and 1 base for J; bases not matched to a gene: 0. Germline CDR1 reads ENHRY; CDR2 reads SYGVKD. CDR3 length: 15 residues. The CDR3 is CAISESDRGTDTQYF. DNA of the CDR3: TGTGCCATCAGTGAGTCGGACAGGGGCACAGATACGCAGTATTTT.

Only one count was recorded for this clone. The chain combines TRBV7-9 with TRBJ1-2; the D gene is possibly TRBD1 (5 bases). The length of the CDR3 is 13 residues. CDR1 is SEHNR, CDR2 FQNEAQ, per germline (reference sequence). Trimming took off 5 bases at V and 12 bases at J, with 19 bases between the two ends. The CDR3 DNA reads as TGTGCCAGCAGCCCCCGGGACGCCCATATGAACACCTTC. Amino acid sequence: CASSPRDAHMNTF.